Each of the 4 T cell receptor beta chains below was sequenced from the same sample in a study of spatial heterogeneity in lung cancer (dated by TCRdb to about 2019). The library was produced with 5' RACE. Instrument on record: NextSeq 500. The public sequencing data were trimmed at Q25 with fastp and processed into clonotypes with MiXCR by TCRdb, which kept only in-frame beta chains. Rows are unified per CDR3 protein, each entry keeping the most common DNA and genes. The sample records more than 400 distinct CDR3 sequences, approximately 10% of which are singletons. The ten largest account for approximately 71% of the sample. For these receptors, no antigen is known. Overall study results and their limits: The tumor nonsynonymous mutation count correlated with the number of expanded alpha and beta TCRs within the tumor.

The time point label, as the study defines it: sample taken at primary tumor resection. The source material was lung tumor tissue, sampled at surgery. Receptors were obtained from a male donor with early-stage non-small cell lung cancer.

This clonotype appeared once. Found in a library prepared for alpha chains, this beta chain is an off-target read, and its abundance has little meaning. The chain links TRBV27 to TRBJ1-4; D remains unclear. The CDR3 has 14 residues. The V gene's germline CDR1 is MNHEY and CDR2 SMNVEV (reference sequence). V lost 8 bases and J 5 bases, leaving 15 bases between the germline ends. The CDR3 DNA follows: TGTGCCAGCTCCAAGCATGGCGGGAATGAAAAACTGTTTTTT. It encodes CASSKHGGNEKLFF.

This clonotype occurred a few times. The library was built for alpha chains, so this beta chain is an off-target read and its size means little. The V gene is TRBV20-1, the J gene TRBJ1-1, with 8 positions matching TRBD1. The CDR3 runs 12 residues. Germline V gene lookup returns CDR1 DFQATT and CDR2 SNEGSKA (reference sequence). Trimming took 5 bases from V and 2 from J; bases not matched to a gene: 1. CDR3 in amino acids: CSAGQGNTEAFF. Here the CDR3 DNA reads TGCAGTGCTGGACAGGGAAACACTGAAGCTTTCTTT.

This clonotype is medium-sized (0.01 to 0.1%). This beta chain is an unintended read in a library built for alpha chains; its size means little. The chain has TRBV7-2 and TRBJ2-3; D not certain. The ends were cut back, 5 bases at V and 0 bases at J, with 12 bases in the middle. Germline V gives CDR1 SGHTA, CDR2 FQGNSA. The CDR3 runs 15 residues. CDR3 nucleotide sequence: TGTGCCAGCAGCCAGGTGGACCTTAGCACAGATACGCAGTATTTT. This sequence encodes CASSQVDLSTDTQYF.

As regards this clonotype: This beta chain came through as a stray read in a library set up for alpha chains, and its size says little. This chain joins TRBV6-2 or TRBV6-3 and TRBJ2-5; the D is unclear. The CDR3 has 13 residues. The ends were cut back, 2 bases at V and 0 bases at J, with 4 bases in the middle. In germline, CDR1 is MNHEY, CDR2 SVGEGT. CDR3 in amino acids: CASSYQDQETQYF. In nucleotides, the CDR3 is TGTGCCAGCAGTTACCAAGACCAAGAGACCCAGTACTTC.